The entry below describes one TCR beta chain. This clonotype was counted between two and nine times. Its recognized antigen is unknown. Nothing much larger sits one base from this clone, and base qualities are not available. Preparation of the library involved 5' RACE. The reads were generated on an Illumina HiSeq 2500. A second PCR of about 7 to 12 cycles was run with a J-beta primer mix and a sample-barcoded 5' primer. Each TCR beta cDNA molecule received a unique molecular identifier from a template-switch 5' adaptor carrying 12 random nucleotides. Each sample yielded at least 2.5 million CDR3-containing paired-end reads. The Mint cDNA synthesis kit, primed by a TRBC-specific oligonucleotide, was used to synthesize first-strand cDNA from all RNA. All cDNA was treated with uracil-DNA glycosylase and then went through a first 18-cycle PCR with the universal primers M1SS and BC2_uni_R. On the authors' methods: Normalization of each sample was performed by random selection of 1 million high-quality reads, each carrying a distinct molecular identifier. Reads sharing molecular identifiers were discarded rather than binned into consensus sequences. MiTCR, run with a Q25 quality threshold and the strictest error-elimination algorithm, handled CDR3 identification, clonotype clustering and error correction. A nonparametric unseen species model with Euler transformation was used to estimate lower-bound total TCR beta diversity. Using fastp at Q25 and MiXCR, TCRdb reprocessed the public reads and kept productive beta chains. Under each unique CDR3 protein, matching rows form one entry showing the most common genes and DNA. None of the V and J calls come from the authors' own analysis; TCRdb made them. This sample is represented by 1 million to 1.2 million distinct CDR3 sequences; around two fifths of them were singletons. Approximately 14% of the sample lies in the top ten.

Donors were under 40 systemically healthy Caucasian individuals from Russia aged about 6 to 100 years. Each donor gave ten milliliters of peripheral blood, drawn into EDTA-treated Vacutainer tubes. Ficoll-Paque density-gradient centrifugation was used to isolate PBMCs, with at least 6.5 million obtained per sample. Total RNA, at least 6 micrograms per sample, was extracted from PBMCs with Trizol reagent. Naive CD45RAhigh/CD27high T cell percentages were measured by flow cytometry on a PBMC aliquot from every donor. The data are from a study of blood T cells in healthy people across ages (dated by TCRdb to about 2015). Regarding the complete study: In model experiments, template switching captured roughly one uniquely barcoded TCR beta cDNA molecule for every two T cells. To track age-related changes in TCR beta repertoire diversity, the study relied on deep sequencing normalized with unique cDNA molecular identifiers. Donors were grouped into four age groups: young (average roughly 15 years), middle-aged (roughly 40), aged (approximately 67) and long-lived (approximately 81). To avoid experimental bias, donors of different ages were spread randomly across the sequencing lanes. Two additional independent replicas of 1 million unique cDNA reads from the same blood draw were analyzed for two donors (one aged 18 to 30 and one aged 80 or older).

What the work shows at the level of the full study, not this receptor alone: A strong correlation was found between observed TCR beta diversity and the percentage of naive T cells measured by flow cytometry. Donor CMV infection status was unknown, potentially confounding age-related changes in expanded clonotypes. Compared with the aged group, the long-lived group had more naive CD4+ T cells, fewer expanded clones and increased TCR diversity, suggesting age selection. Total diversity estimates from one million sequenced T cells were considered lower bounds and underestimates. Bulk unsorted PBMC profiling prevented conclusive comparison of naive and antigen-experienced compartments. Observed TCR beta diversity per million T cells fell roughly linearly with age, and a significant reduction was already apparent by age around 40.

The clonotype originates from a man aged 18 to 29 in good health. Specimen: blood.

The DNA sequence follows: TGTGCCAGCAGTTATAGCGGGGGCACCGGGGAGCTGTTTTTT. Its amino acids are CASSYSGGTGELFF. The rearrangement joined TRBV6-5 to TRBJ2-2; TRBD2 fits 9 bases in the junction. Measured from the cysteine to the phenylalanine, the CDR3 is 14 residues long. CDR3 DNA only is kept here, 42 bases in frame from base 1. Germline trimming: 3 bases from V, 4 bases from J; junction bases outside gene matches: 0. Taken from the germline V gene, the CDR1 and CDR2 loops are MNHEY and SVGAGI.